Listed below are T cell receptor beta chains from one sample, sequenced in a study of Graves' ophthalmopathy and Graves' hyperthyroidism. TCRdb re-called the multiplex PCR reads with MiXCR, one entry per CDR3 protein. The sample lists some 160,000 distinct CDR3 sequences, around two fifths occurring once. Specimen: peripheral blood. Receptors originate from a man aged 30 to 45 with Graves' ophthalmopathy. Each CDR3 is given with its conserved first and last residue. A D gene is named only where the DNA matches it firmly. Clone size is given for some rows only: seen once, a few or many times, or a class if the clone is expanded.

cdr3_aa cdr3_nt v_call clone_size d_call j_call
CASSETGLTEAFF TGCGCCAGCAGCGAGACAGGGCTCACTGAAGCTTTCTTT TRBV10-1 . TRBD1 TRBJ1-1
CASSLAGLAGQETQYF TGCGCCAGCAGCTTGGCAGGACTAGCGGGACAAGAGACCCAGTACTTC TRBV5-1 . TRBD2 TRBJ2-5
CASSISGGSSYEQYF TGTGCCAGTAGTATATCAGGAGGGAGCTCCTACGAGCAGTACTTC TRBV19 many . TRBJ2-7
CASSRDRVRTEAFF TGTGCCAGCAGTAGGGACAGGGTGAGGACTGAAGCTTTCTTT TRBV6-5 many TRBD1 TRBJ1-1
CSARRETQYF TGCAGTGCTAGACGCGAGACCCAGTACTTC TRBV20-1 . . TRBJ2-5
CASSPGQGNEQYF TGTGCCAGCAGCCCGGGACAGGGGAACGAGCAGTACTTC TRBV7-6 . TRBD1 TRBJ2-7
CASRGLDYEQYF TGTGCCAGCCGAGGGTTAGACTACGAGCAGTACTTC TRBV7-2 once . TRBJ2-7
CASSQETGTSPLHF TGTGCCAGCAGCCAGGAGACAGGGACTTCACCCCTCCACTTT TRBV7-6 . TRBD1 TRBJ1-6
CASTHLLTNYGYTF TGTGCCAGCACCCACCTCCTTACTAACTATGGCTACACCTTC TRBV6-2/TRBV6-3 many . TRBJ1-2
CAWSEGGKLQHF TGTGCCTGGAGTGAGGGGGGTAAGCTCCAGCATTTT TRBV30 . . TRBJ1-5
CASDSFRDRAGETQYF TGTGCCAGCGACTCGTTTCGGGACAGGGCAGGAGAGACCCAGTACTTC TRBV6-2/TRBV6-3 many TRBD1 TRBJ2-5
CATSASYLWGYTF TGTGCCACCAGTGCCTCTTACTTGTGGGGCTACACCTTC TRBV24-1 many . TRBJ1-2
CATSRDRQGGTEAFF TGTGCCACCAGCAGAGATCGTCAGGGGGGCACTGAAGCTTTCTTT TRBV15 . TRBD1 TRBJ1-1
CASSKPGHKYEQYF TGTGCCAGCAGCAAACCGGGACATAAATACGAGCAGTACTTC TRBV13 few . TRBJ2-7
CASSSYGTRGVGNIQYF TGTGCCAGCAGTTCTTACGGGACCAGGGGGGTCGGAAACATTCAGTACTTC TRBV12-3/TRBV12-4 . . TRBJ2-4
CASSQLGERSLGEQYF TGCGCCAGCAGTCAGCTCGGCGAGCGGAGCCTTGGCGAGCAGTACTTC TRBV4-1 . . TRBJ2-7
CASSVAGGDEQYF TGCGCCAGCAGTGTAGCGGGAGGGGACGAGCAGTACTTC TRBV10-1 . TRBD2 TRBJ2-7
CATSRAVNTEAFF TGTGCCACCAGCAGGGCAGTAAACACTGAAGCTTTCTTT TRBV15 . . TRBJ1-1
CATLQGPLAYSNQPQHF TGTGCCACCTTACAGGGGCCCCTCGCGTATAGCAATCAGCCCCAGCATTTT TRBV10-3 once TRBD1 TRBJ1-5
CASSWKQGPQPQHF TGCGCCAGCAGCTGGAAACAGGGGCCTCAGCCCCAGCATTTT TRBV5-1 many TRBD1 TRBJ1-5
CASSRKGGRISNQPQHF TGTGCCAGCAGTCGAAAGGGAGGAAGAATTAGCAATCAGCCCCAGCATTTT TRBV6-2/TRBV6-3 . . TRBJ1-5
CASTGSGPRFGWTQYF TGTGCCAGCACCGGATCGGGGCCCAGATTTGGATGGACCCAGTACTTC TRBV6-2/TRBV6-3 . . TRBJ2-5
CASSLVAWGDTEAFF TGTGCCAGCAGCTTAGTTGCGTGGGGGGACACTGAAGCTTTCTTT TRBV7-2 once . TRBJ1-1
CASSDRTVNYGYTF TGTGCCAGCAGTGATAGGACAGTGAACTATGGCTACACCTTC TRBV6-1 . . TRBJ1-2
CACSSPPSWPQHF TGTGCCTGCAGTTCCCCCCCGTCGTGGCCCCAGCATTTT TRBV28 . . TRBJ1-5
CAWSATSGSYEQYF TGTGCCTGGAGTGCCACTAGCGGGTCCTACGAGCAGTACTTC TRBV30 . TRBD2 TRBJ2-7
CASTLSGGIDEQYF TGTGCCAGCACCCTTTCTGGGGGCATCGACGAGCAGTACTTC TRBV12-3/TRBV12-4 . . TRBJ2-7
CASSLGPAYEQYF TGCGCCAGCAGCCTTGGCCCGGCCTACGAGCAGTACTTC TRBV4-1 many . TRBJ2-7
CASSPGTSDHEQFF TGCGCCAGCAGCCCCGGGACTAGCGATCATGAGCAGTTCTTC TRBV5-1 . TRBD2 TRBJ2-1
CASSLARGLYQETQYF TGTGCCAGCAGCTTAGCGAGAGGGCTGTACCAAGAGACCCAGTACTTC TRBV7-2 many . TRBJ2-5
CASSEIPGQGSGNTIYF TGTGCCAGCAGTGAAATCCCGGGACAGGGCTCTGGAAACACCATATATTTT TRBV6-1 . TRBD1 TRBJ1-3
CASSERALAFF TGTGCCAGCAGTGAAAGGGCTCTAGCTTTCTTT TRBV6-1 . . TRBJ1-1
CASSQTGGTEAFF TGTGCCAGCAGCCAGACAGGAGGGACTGAAGCTTTCTTT TRBV6-2/TRBV6-3 . . TRBJ1-1
CSAKATGGRETQYF TGCAGTGCTAAAGCGACAGGGGGACGAGAGACCCAGTACTTC TRBV20-1 many TRBD1 TRBJ2-5
CASSPNRGETQYF TGTGCCAGCAGTCCAAATCGGGGAGAGACCCAGTACTTC TRBV12-3/TRBV12-4 . . TRBJ2-5
CASSTGTVGAFF TGTGCCAGCAGCACAGGGACAGTAGGAGCTTTCTTT TRBV7-9 many TRBD1 TRBJ1-1
CAWSVAGGYEQYF TGTGCCTGGAGTGTAGCGGGGGGTTACGAGCAGTACTTC TRBV30 many TRBD2 TRBJ2-7
CASSTEINQPQHF TGTGCCAGCAGTACCGAAATAAATCAGCCCCAGCATTTT TRBV12-3/TRBV12-4 . . TRBJ1-5
CASSPRDRGLSGELFF TGTGCCAGCAGCCCCCGGGACAGGGGGCTGTCCGGGGAGCTGTTTTTT TRBV4-2 many TRBD1 TRBJ2-2
CASSPSDSLAYGYTF TGTGCCAGCAGTCCTTCGGACAGCCTCGCCTATGGCTACACCTTC TRBV6-5 many . TRBJ1-2
CASSLAQAGGQETQYF TGTGCCAGCAGTCTAGCACAGGCCGGGGGACAAGAGACCCAGTACTTC TRBV28 . . TRBJ2-5
CASKDRYGYTF TGTGCCAGCAAAGACCGTTATGGCTACACCTTC TRBV6-5 many . TRBJ1-2